The clone carrying this TCR beta chain was found a few times. This record comes from a study of patients and donors after allogeneic stem cell transplantation. The CDR3 length is 16 residues. The V and J ends lost 2 bases and 3 bases respectively, with 11 bases between them. Per germline, CDR1 SGHVS and CDR2 FQNEAQ. One entry per CDR3 protein results from TCRdb running MiXCR on the RT-PCR reads. The data contain some 960,000 distinct CDR3 sequences, roughly 18% of them singletons. The genes are TRBV7-8 and TRBJ1-6, with D possibly matching TRBD1 (6 bases). The clonotype was recovered from a human donor who was either an allogeneic HSCT recipient or a stem cell or donor lymphocyte infusion donor (not recorded which). It is not recorded whose cells these are; they may come from a transplant donor. What was sequenced was blood, either unsorted or a sorted T cell fraction (not recorded which). DNA of the CDR3: TGTGCCAGCAGCTTAAACAGGGTACACTATAATTCACCCCTCCACTTT. The encoded protein is CASSLNRVHYNSPLHF.